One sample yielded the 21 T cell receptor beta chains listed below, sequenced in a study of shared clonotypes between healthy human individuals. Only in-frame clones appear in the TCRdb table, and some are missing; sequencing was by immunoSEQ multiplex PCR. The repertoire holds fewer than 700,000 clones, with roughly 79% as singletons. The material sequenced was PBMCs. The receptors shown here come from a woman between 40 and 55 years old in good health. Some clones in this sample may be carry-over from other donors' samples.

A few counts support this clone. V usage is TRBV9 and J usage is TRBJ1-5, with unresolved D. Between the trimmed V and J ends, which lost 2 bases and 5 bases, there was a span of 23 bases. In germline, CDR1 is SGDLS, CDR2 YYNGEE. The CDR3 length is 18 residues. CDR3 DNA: TGTGCCAGCAGCGTGGAGGGTCCGGTCATGGCTGTCCATCAGCCCCAGCATTTT. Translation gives CASSVEGPVMAVHQPQHF.

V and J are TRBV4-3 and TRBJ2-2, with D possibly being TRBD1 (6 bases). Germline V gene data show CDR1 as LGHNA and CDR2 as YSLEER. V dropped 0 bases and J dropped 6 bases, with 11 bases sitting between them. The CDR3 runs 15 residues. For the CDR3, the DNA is TGCGCCAGCAGCCAAGATCGACAGGTGTCCGGGGAGCTGTTTTTT. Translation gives CASSQDRQVSGELFF.

Here the CDR3 reads CASSPGLAGGPYEQYF. Written as DNA, the CDR3 is TGTGCCAGCTCACCGGGACTAGCGGGAGGACCCTACGAGCAGTACTTC. The rearrangement links TRBV18 to TRBJ2-7; 15 bases are a match to TRBD2. The germline gives CDR1 KGHSH, CDR2 LQKENI. After removal of 3 bases from V and 2 bases from J, the junction contained 2 bases not matched to a gene. This CDR3 spans 16 amino acids.

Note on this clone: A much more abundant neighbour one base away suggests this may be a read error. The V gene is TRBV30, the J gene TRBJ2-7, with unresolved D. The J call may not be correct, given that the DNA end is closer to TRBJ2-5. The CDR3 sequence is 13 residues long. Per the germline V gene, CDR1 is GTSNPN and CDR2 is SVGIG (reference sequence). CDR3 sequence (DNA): TGTGCCTGGAGGACCCCTGGTCAAGAGACCCAGTACTTC. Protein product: CAWRTPGQETQYF.

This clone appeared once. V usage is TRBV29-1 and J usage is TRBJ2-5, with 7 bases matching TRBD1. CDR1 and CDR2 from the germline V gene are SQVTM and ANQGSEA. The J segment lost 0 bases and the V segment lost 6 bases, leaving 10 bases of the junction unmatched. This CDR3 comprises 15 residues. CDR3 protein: CSVAGTASNQETQYF. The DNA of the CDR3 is TGCAGCGTCGCTGGGACAGCCAGCAACCAAGAGACCCAGTACTTC.

The CDR3 DNA sequence: TGCGCCAGCAGCTTACGGTGGAACAGGGGGCAAGGGGAGACCCAGTACTTC. It specifies CASSLRWNRGQGETQYF. The chain uses TRBV5-1 and TRBJ2-5, with 9 bases lining up with TRBD1. Germline V gene sequence: CDR1 SGHRS, CDR2 YFSETQ. J gave up 5 bases and V 2 bases, and 13 bases lay outside the gene matches. The CDR3 spans 17 residues.

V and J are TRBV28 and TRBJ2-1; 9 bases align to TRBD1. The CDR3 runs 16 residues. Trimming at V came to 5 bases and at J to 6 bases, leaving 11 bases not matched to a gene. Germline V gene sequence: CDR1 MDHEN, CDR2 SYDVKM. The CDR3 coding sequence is TGTGCCAGCAGTGGACTCGGGACAGGGACCCTCAATGAGCAGTTCTTC. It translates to CASSGLGTGTLNEQFF.

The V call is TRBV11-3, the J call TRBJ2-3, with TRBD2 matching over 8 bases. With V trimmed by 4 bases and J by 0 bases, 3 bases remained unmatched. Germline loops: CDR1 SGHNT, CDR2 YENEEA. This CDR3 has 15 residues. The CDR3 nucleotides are TGTGCCAGCAGCTCGGGAGGGCCTAGCACAGATACGCAGTATTTT. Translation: CASSSGGPSTDTQYF. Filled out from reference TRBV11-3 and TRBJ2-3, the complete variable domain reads EAGVVQSPRYKIIEKKQPVAFWCNPISGHNTLYWYLQNLGQGPELLIRYENEEAVDDSQLPKDRFSAERLKGVDSTLKIQPAELGDSAVYLCASSSGGPSTDTQYFGPGTRLTVL.

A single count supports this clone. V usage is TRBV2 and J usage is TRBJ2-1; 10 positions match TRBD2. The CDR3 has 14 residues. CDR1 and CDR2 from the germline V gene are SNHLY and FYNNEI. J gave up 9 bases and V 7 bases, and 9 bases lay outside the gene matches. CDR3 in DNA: TGTGCCAGCAAGGGGCTAGCGGGAGTCCCTGAGCAGTTCTTC. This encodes CASKGLAGVPEQFF.

CDR3 amino acids: CASRSGTDTGELFF. For the CDR3, the DNA is TGTGCCAGCAGGTCAGGGACGGACACCGGGGAGCTGTTTTTT. The chain has TRBV6-8 and TRBJ2-2; possibly TRBD1 or TRBD2 for D (5 bases each). The CDR3 runs to 14 residues. V was clipped by 6 bases and J by 3 bases, with 11 bases between them. Germline CDR1 reads MNHGY; CDR2 reads SAAAGT.

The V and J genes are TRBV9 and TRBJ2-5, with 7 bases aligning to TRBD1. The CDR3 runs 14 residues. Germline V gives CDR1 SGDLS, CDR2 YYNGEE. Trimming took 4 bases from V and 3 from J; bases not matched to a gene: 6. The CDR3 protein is CASSLQGTEETQYF. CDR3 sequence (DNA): TGTGCCAGCAGCCTACAGGGGACAGAAGAGACCCAGTACTTC.

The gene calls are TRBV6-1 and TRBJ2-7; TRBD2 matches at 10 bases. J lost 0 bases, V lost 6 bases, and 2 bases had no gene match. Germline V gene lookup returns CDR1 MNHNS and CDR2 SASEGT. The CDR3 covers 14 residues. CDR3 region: CASRLAGDSYEQYF. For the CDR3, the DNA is TGTGCCAGCAGGCTAGCGGGAGACTCCTACGAGCAGTACTTC.

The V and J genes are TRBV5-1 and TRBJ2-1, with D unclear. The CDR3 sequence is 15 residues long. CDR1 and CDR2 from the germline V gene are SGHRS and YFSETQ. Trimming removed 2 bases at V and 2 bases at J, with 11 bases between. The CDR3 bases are TGCGCCAGCAGCTTAGCACACGGTGCCTACAATGAGCAGTTCTTC. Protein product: CASSLAHGAYNEQFF.

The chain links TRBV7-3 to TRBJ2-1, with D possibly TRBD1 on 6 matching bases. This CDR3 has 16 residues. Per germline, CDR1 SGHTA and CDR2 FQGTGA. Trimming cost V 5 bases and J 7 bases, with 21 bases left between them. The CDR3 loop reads CASSPGLAGVRNEQFF. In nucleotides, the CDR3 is TGTGCCAGCAGCCCCGGGCTAGCAGGGGTGAGGAATGAGCAGTTCTTC.

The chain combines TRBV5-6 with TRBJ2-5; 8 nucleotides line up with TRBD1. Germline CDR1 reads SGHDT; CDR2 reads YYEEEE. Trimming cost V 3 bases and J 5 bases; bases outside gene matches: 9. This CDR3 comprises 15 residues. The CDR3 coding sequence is TGTGCCAGCAGCTCCCGGCAGGGGGCCTGGGAGACCCAGTACTTC. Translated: CASSSRQGAWETQYF.

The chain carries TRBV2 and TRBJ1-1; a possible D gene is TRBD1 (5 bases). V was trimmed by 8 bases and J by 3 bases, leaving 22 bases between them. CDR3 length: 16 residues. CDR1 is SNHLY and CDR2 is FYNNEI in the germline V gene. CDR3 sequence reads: CASQSAVRAKDTEAFF. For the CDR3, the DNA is TGTGCCAGCCAAAGTGCCGTCAGGGCAAAAGACACTGAAGCTTTCTTT.

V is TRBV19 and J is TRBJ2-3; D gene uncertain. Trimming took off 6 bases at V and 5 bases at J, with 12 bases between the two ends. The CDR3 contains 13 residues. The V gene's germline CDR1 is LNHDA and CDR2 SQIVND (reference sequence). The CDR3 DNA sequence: TGTGCCAGTAGCGAACTCCCACGAGATACGCAGTATTTT. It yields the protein CASSELPRDTQYF.

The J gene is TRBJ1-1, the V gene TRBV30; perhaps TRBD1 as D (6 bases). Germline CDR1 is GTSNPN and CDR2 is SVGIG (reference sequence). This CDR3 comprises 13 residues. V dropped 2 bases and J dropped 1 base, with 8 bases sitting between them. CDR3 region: CAWSPRGNTEAFF. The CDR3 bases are TGTGCCTGGAGTCCCAGGGGGAACACTGAAGCTTTCTTT.

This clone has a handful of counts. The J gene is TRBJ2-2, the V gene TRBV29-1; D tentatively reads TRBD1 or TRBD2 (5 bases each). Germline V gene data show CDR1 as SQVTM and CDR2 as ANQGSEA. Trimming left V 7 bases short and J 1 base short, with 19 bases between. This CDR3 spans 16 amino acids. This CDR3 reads CSGGGSQDKNTGELFF. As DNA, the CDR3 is TGCAGCGGGGGCGGGTCTCAGGACAAGAACACCGGGGAGCTGTTTTTT.

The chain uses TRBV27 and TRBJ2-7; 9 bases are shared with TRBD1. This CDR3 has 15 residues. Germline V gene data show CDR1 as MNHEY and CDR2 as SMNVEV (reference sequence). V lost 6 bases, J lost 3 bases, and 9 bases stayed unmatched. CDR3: CASSAPGQGGYEQYF. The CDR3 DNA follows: TGTGCCAGCAGCGCTCCGGGACAGGGTGGCTACGAGCAGTACTTC.

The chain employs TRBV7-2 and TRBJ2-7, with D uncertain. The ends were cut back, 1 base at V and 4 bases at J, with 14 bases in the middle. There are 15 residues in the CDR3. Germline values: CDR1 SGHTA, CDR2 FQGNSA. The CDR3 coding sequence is TGTGCCAGCAGCTTAGGGGTACAAATGCGGTACGAGCAGTACTTC. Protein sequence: CASSLGVQMRYEQYF.